Listed here are 15 T cell receptor beta chains from one sample, sequenced in a study of radiotherapy plus CTLA-4 blockade in lung cancer (dated by TCRdb to 2016 to 2019). Library method: the immunoSEQ multiplex PCR assay. This is the immuneACCESS table as TCRdb keeps it, with only in-frame sequences that have V and J called. A part of the clones is gone; compared with another copy, unresolved V genes explain less than half, and the rest is unexplained. The sample records around 70,000 clones, about four fifths of which are singletons. The top ten hold less than 5% of the sample. The sequenced sample was peripheral blood, obtained from a patient treated with radiotherapy plus ipilimumab. These receptor sequences come from a human donor with non-small cell lung cancer who had a partial response to radiotherapy plus ipilimumab.

The V and J genes are TRBV28 and TRBJ2-3, with 10 bases that match TRBD2. The germline CDR1 and CDR2 sequences are MDHEN and SYDVKM. CDR3 size: 15 residues. J was trimmed by 0 bases and V by 7 bases; bases with no gene match: 4. The CDR3 bases are TGTGCCAGCATAATAGCGGGAGGTAGCACAGATACGCAGTATTTT. It specifies CASIIAGGSTDTQYF.

The genes are TRBV30 and TRBJ2-3; 7 bases map to TRBD2. Germline V lookup: CDR1 GTSNPN, CDR2 SVGIG (reference sequence). The V segment lost 1 base and the J segment 10 bases; nucleotides outside the gene matches: 8. The CDR3 has 13 amino acids. The CDR3 sequence is CAWSDVAGTAQYF. CDR3 nucleotide sequence: TGTGCCTGGAGTGACGTAGCGGGTACGGCGCAGTATTTT.

The chain joins TRBV5-1 to TRBJ2-2, with D perhaps TRBD2 (5 bases). The CDR3 runs 15 residues. CDR1 SGHRS and CDR2 YFSETQ come from the germline V gene. The V end was cut by 2 bases, the J end by 1 base, with 9 bases between. The CDR3 DNA reads TGCGCCAGCAGCTTAATCGGAGGGAACACCGGGGAGCTGTTTTTT. This sequence encodes CASSLIGGNTGELFF.

The chain employs TRBV28 and TRBJ2-7; TRBD2 matches 7 bases. The ends lost 4 bases at V and 5 bases at J; junction bases unmatched: 11. This CDR3 is 15 amino acids long. CDR1 and CDR2 (germline): MDHEN, SYDVKM. The CDR3 coding sequence is TGTGCCAGCAGTTGGGGGGGAGGGCCGGAAAACGAGCAGTACTTC. Residues: CASSWGGGPENEQYF.

V gene TRBV4-1 combines with J gene TRBJ2-1; 8 positions match TRBD1. Germline assignment: CDR1 MGHRA and CDR2 YSYEKL. There are 13 residues in the CDR3. V shed 3 bases and J 7 bases; nucleotides not matched to a gene: 2. The CDR3 DNA reads as TGCGCCAGCAGCCACACAGGGGGGAATGAGCAGTTCTTC. Protein: CASSHTGGNEQFF.

This clone appeared once. J is TRBJ2-7 and V is TRBV19; TRBD2 might be the D (5 bases). This CDR3 has 15 amino acids. Germline V gene data show CDR1 as LNHDA and CDR2 as SQIVND (reference sequence). V was trimmed by 9 bases and J by 2 bases, leaving 20 bases between them. The CDR3 sequence: CASSPTAGKPYEQYF. The CDR3 DNA reads as TGTGCCAGCAGTCCTACGGCCGGGAAACCCTACGAGCAGTACTTC.

This clone was observed a single time. The genes are TRBV18 and TRBJ1-2; D possibly corresponds to TRBD1 (6 bases). This CDR3 comprises 14 residues. The V and J ends lost 3 bases and 4 bases respectively, with 12 bases between them. Looked up from germline, CDR1 is KGHSH and CDR2 is LQKENI. The CDR3 nucleotides read TGTGCCAGCTCACCGGAGGCAGGGGCCTATGGCTACACCTTC. Residues: CASSPEAGAYGYTF. The variable domain in full, with the rest retrieved from reference TRBV18 and TRBJ1-2, is NAGVMQNPRHLVRRRGQEARLRCSPMKGHSHVYWYRQLPEEGLKFMVYLQKENIIDESGMPKERFSAEFPKEGPSILRIQQVVRGDSAAYFCASSPEAGAYGYTFGSGTRLTVV.

The chain combines TRBV6-5 with TRBJ1-1; 9 bases agree with TRBD1. This CDR3 is 16 amino acids long. Germline lookup yields CDR1 MNHEY and CDR2 SVGAGI. Losses at the gene ends were 0 bases for V and 5 bases for J; bases not matched to a gene: 7. The CDR3 protein is CASSYSGTGILTEAFF. The CDR3 DNA is TGTGCCAGCAGTTACTCCGGGACAGGGATCTTAACTGAAGCTTTCTTT.

The table lists this clone with a count of one. The DNA of the CDR3 is TGTGCCAGCGAGGACAGGGCCAACTACGAGCAGTACTTC. Protein: CASEDRANYEQYF. The chain couples TRBV2 to TRBJ2-5; 8 bases align to TRBD1. The J call may not be correct, given that the DNA end is closer to TRBJ2-7. The CDR3 runs to 13 residues. Germline V gene data show CDR1 as SNHLY and CDR2 as FYNNEI.

J is TRBJ2-3 and V is TRBV7-9, with D maybe TRBD1 (6 bases). Germline lookup yields CDR1 SEHNR and CDR2 FQNEAQ (reference sequence). Trimming removed 3 bases from V and 5 bases from J, with 12 bases in between. This CDR3 region has 14 residues. The CDR3 here is CASSFEGQIDTQYF. CDR3 bases: TGTGCCAGCAGCTTCGAAGGACAGATAGATACGCAGTATTTT.

V gene TRBV2 combines with J gene TRBJ2-1, with 8 bases identical to TRBD1. CDR1 and CDR2 (germline): SNHLY, FYNNEI. This CDR3 has 14 residues. The ends lost 6 bases at V and 3 bases at J; junction bases unmatched: 4. CDR3 region: CASSPGQGYNEQFF. For the CDR3, the DNA is TGTGCCAGCAGCCCAGGACAGGGCTACAATGAGCAGTTCTTC.

The chain recombines TRBV30 with TRBJ2-1; 9 bases fit TRBD2. The CDR3 has 14 amino acids. CDR1 is GTSNPN, CDR2 SVGIG, per germline (reference sequence). V gave up 5 bases and J gave up 8 bases; unmatched junction bases: 10. This CDR3 is CAWGLAPINHEQFF. The CDR3 coding sequence is TGTGCCTGGGGACTAGCGCCCATAAACCATGAGCAGTTCTTC.

The CDR3 region is CASNRRAGNTIYF. CDR3 bases: TGTGCCTCCAATCGCAGGGCAGGAAACACCATATATTTT. The chain joins TRBV30 to TRBJ1-3; D may be TRBD1 (5 bases). The V end lost 7 bases, the J end lost 4 bases, and 14 bases lay between the germline ends. This CDR3 spans 13 amino acids. CDR1 and CDR2 from the germline V gene are GTSNPN and SVGIG (reference sequence).

The DNA for the CDR3 is TGTGCCATCAGTGAGCCCGGACTAGCGGGAGACGAGCAGTACTTC. As protein: CAISEPGLAGDEQYF. The gene calls are TRBV10-3 and TRBJ2-7, with 13 nucleotides matching TRBD2. This CDR3 region has 15 residues. J gave up 5 bases and V 2 bases, and 3 bases lay outside the gene matches. Per germline, CDR1 ENHRY and CDR2 SYGVKD.

The V call is TRBV7-9, the J call TRBJ2-5; D call uncertain. The ends were cut back, 1 base at V and 3 bases at J, with 15 bases in the middle. This CDR3 has 16 residues. Germline V gene lookup returns CDR1 SEHNR and CDR2 FQNEAQ (reference sequence). DNA of the CDR3: TGTGCCAGCAGCTTAGTATTCCTCCAGTCAGAAGAGACCCAGTACTTC. As protein: CASSLVFLQSEETQYF.